The 11 T cell receptor beta chains given below trace back to one sample, sequenced in a study of PD-L1 blockade in urothelial cancer. Libraries were prepared by immunoSEQ multiplex PCR; TCRdb keeps only in-frame clonotypes and omits some of them. The repertoire holds roughly 84,000 clones, with 82% as singletons. The sample here was PBMCs, taken around atezolizumab (anti-PD-L1) treatment. Receptors were obtained from a man between 65 and 79 years old with urothelial cancer.

This chain links TRBV7-2 with TRBJ1-2; 9 bases line up with TRBD1. From germline, CDR1 is SGHTA and CDR2 FQGNSA. V lost 4 bases and J lost 0; bases outside the gene matches: 9. This CDR3 is built from 17 residues. The CDR3 sequence is CASSSPSGTGPNYGYTF. In nucleotides, the CDR3 is TGTGCCAGCAGCTCCCCCTCCGGGACAGGGCCTAACTATGGCTACACCTTC.

V gene TRBV2 combines with J gene TRBJ1-1; 7 bases fit TRBD1. CDR3 size: 16 residues. The V gene's germline CDR1 is SNHLY and CDR2 FYNNEI. V shed 8 bases, J shed 1 base, and the junction held 13 bases outside the gene matches. Here the CDR3 reads CASGSGQTQRNTEAFF. DNA for the CDR3: TGTGCCAGCGGGTCGGGACAGACGCAAAGGAACACTGAAGCTTTCTTT.

V gene TRBV18 combines with J gene TRBJ2-7, with D tentatively TRBD1 (5 bases). Trimming removed 1 base from V and 6 bases from J, with 16 bases in between. In germline, CDR1 is KGHSH, CDR2 LQKENI. The CDR3 totals 15 residues. The CDR3 nucleotides read TGTGCCAGCTCACCACGGACAACCGTCAAGGGCGAGCAGTACTTC. Its protein product is CASSPRTTVKGEQYF.

The chain couples TRBV2 to TRBJ2-1; a weak D match, TRBD1 (6 bases). This CDR3 has 14 amino acids. Germline V lookup: CDR1 SNHLY, CDR2 FYNNEI. The V and J ends lost 7 bases and 5 bases respectively, with 15 bases between them. CDR3 region: CASTGQKAHNEQFF. Written as DNA, the CDR3 is TGTGCCAGCACCGGACAGAAGGCACACAATGAGCAGTTCTTC.

V and J are TRBV25-1 and TRBJ1-5; D perhaps matches TRBD1 (6 bases). Germline CDR1 reads MGHDK; CDR2 reads SYGVNS. The CDR3 spans 14 residues. V lost 6 bases and J 4 bases, leaving 13 bases between the germline ends. Here the CDR3 DNA reads TGTGCCAGCAGCTCTGGACAGAGAAATCAGCCCCAGCATTTT. Translated, it gives CASSSGQRNQPQHF.

In its sample, this clone was seen a few times. J is TRBJ1-2 and V is TRBV6-5; 7 bases are a match to TRBD1. The CDR3 extends over 14 amino acids. Germline trimming cut 3 bases from V and 6 bases from J; bases unmatched to any gene: 7. In germline, CDR1 is MNHEY, CDR2 SVGAGI. The CDR3 DNA reads as TGTGCCAGCAGTTATCAGGGGGGCTCCAATGGCTACACCTTC. Protein sequence: CASSYQGGSNGYTF.

This chain connects TRBV20-1 to TRBJ2-5; 7 bases map to TRBD1. Germline V gene data show CDR1 as DFQATT and CDR2 as SNEGSKA (reference sequence). The J segment lost 13 bases and the V segment lost 3 bases, leaving 8 bases of the junction unmatched. CDR3 length: 11 amino acids. The CDR3 nucleotides are TGCAGTGCTAGGGTCCCGGGACAGACGTACTTC. Translating it yields CSARVPGQTYF.

This chain's CDR3 is CASSLRASGDVSTDTQYF. The CDR3 nucleotides read TGCGCCAGCAGCTTGCGGGCTAGCGGGGATGTCAGCACAGATACGCAGTATTTT. The J gene is TRBJ2-3, the V gene TRBV5-1, with 9 bases aligning to TRBD2. The V gene's germline CDR1 is SGHRS and CDR2 YFSETQ. J gave up 0 bases and V 1 base, and 9 bases lay outside the gene matches. The CDR3 totals 18 residues.

This chain joins TRBV27 and TRBJ1-1; 7 bases fit TRBD1. The CDR3 loop spans 17 amino acids. Germline lookup yields CDR1 MNHEY and CDR2 SMNVEV (reference sequence). V was pared by 2 bases and J by 0 bases, with 9 bases of the junction left unmatched. CDR3 protein: CASSLVGGRGLNTEAFF. The DNA of the CDR3 is TGTGCCAGCAGTTTAGTAGGGGGCCGAGGGTTGAACACTGAAGCTTTCTTT.

The J gene is TRBJ2-3, the V gene TRBV27, with 10 nucleotides matching TRBD2. This CDR3 spans 17 amino acids. Trimming at V came to 1 base and at J to 1 base, leaving 5 bases not matched to a gene. The germline CDR1 and CDR2 sequences are MNHEY and SMNVEV (reference sequence). The CDR3 loop reads CASSLFASGRRTDTQYF. CDR3 bases: TGTGCCAGCAGTTTATTCGCTAGCGGGAGACGCACAGATACGCAGTATTTT.

The chain uses TRBV5-5 and TRBJ1-1, with no clear D. V lost 2 bases, J lost 1 base, and 9 bases lay in between. CDR3 length: 14 amino acids. Looked up from germline, CDR1 is SGHKS and CDR2 is YYEKEE (reference sequence). The CDR3 region has the DNA TGTGCCAGCAGCTTCCTTTCTAGGAACACTGAAGCTTTCTTT. Protein: CASSFLSRNTEAFF.